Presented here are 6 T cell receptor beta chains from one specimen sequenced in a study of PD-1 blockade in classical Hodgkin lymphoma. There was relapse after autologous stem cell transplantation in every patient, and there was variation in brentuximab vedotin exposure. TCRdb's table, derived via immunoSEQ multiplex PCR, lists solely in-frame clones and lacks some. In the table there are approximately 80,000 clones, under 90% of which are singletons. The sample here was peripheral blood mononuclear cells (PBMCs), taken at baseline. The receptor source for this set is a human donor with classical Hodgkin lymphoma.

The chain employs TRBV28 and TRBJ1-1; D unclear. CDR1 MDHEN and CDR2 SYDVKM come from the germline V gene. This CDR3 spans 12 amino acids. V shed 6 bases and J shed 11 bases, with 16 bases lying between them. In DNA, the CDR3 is TGTGCCAGCAGGACAAACTCGTGGTACGCTTTCTTT. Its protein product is CASRTNSWYAFF.

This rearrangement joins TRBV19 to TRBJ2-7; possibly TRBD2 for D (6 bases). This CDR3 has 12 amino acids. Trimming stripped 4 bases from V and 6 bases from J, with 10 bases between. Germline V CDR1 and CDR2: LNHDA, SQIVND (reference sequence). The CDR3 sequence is CASSNSGGEQYF. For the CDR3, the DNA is TGTGCCAGTAGTAACTCCGGGGGCGAGCAGTACTTC.

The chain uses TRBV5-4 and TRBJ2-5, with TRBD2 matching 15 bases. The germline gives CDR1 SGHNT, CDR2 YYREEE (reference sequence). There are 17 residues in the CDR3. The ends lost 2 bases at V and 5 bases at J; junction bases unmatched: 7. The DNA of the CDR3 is TGTGCCAGCAGCTTCTACGGACTAGCGGGAGGGGGCGAGACCCAGTACTTC. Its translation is CASSFYGLAGGGETQYF.

The CDR3 nucleotides read TGCGCCAGCAGTGAGCCCCCTCCCCGTCCCCCGCAGATGTACCAAGAGACCCAGTACTTC. Amino acid sequence: CASSEPPPRPPQMYQETQYF. This chain connects TRBV10-2 to TRBJ2-5; D gene unclear. CDR1 is WSHSY and CDR2 is SAAADI in the germline V gene. The ends were cut back, 2 bases at V and 0 bases at J, with 25 bases in the middle. This CDR3 has 20 amino acids.

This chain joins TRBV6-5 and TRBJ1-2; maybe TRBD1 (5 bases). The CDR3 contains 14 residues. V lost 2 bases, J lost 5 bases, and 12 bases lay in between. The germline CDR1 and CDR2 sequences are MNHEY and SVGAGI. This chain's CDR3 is CASSYREKGYGYTF. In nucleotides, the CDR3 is TGTGCCAGCAGTTACAGGGAGAAGGGGTATGGCTACACCTTC.

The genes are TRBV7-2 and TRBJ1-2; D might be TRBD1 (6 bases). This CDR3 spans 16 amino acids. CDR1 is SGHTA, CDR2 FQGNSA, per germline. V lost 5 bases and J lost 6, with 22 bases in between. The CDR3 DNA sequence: TGTGCCAGCAGCCATCCCAGGGACACCCTTAAGGATGGCTACACCTTC. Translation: CASSHPRDTLKDGYTF.